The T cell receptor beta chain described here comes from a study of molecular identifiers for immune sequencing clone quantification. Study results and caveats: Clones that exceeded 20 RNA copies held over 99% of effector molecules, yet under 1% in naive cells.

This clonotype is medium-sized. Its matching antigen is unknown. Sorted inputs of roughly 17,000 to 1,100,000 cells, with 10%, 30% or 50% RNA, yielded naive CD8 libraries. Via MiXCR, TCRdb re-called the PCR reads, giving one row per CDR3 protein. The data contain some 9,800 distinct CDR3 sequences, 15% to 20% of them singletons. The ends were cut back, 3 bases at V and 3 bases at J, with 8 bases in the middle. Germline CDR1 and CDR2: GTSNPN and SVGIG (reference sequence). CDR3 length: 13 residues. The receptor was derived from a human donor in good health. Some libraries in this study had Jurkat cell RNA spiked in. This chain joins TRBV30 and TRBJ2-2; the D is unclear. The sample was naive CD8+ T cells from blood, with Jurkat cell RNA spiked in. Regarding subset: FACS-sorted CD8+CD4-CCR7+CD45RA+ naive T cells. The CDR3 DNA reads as TGTGCCTGGAGATTGACGGACACCGGGGAGCTGTTTTTT. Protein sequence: CAWRLTDTGELFF.